A selection of T cell receptor beta chains follows, all from one sample in a study of T-cell reconstitution after alpha-beta-depleted transplantation in children. TCRdb processed the PCR reads anew with MiXCR; each CDR3 protein has one entry. The table shows 550,000 to 600,000 distinct CDR3 sequences, with 20% to 25% occurring only once. The material was PBMCs, mostly from graft donor cells, obtained 360 days after TCRalphabeta/CD19-depleted stem cell transplant. These receptors were obtained from a boy under two years old who had a stem cell transplant for acute myeloid leukemia, so the T cells may come from the graft donor. Each CDR3 is given with its conserved first and last residue. The D gene is left open where the match is weak. Expanded clones are given a class, and other clones once, few, many or no size at all.

V gene: TRBV15; J gene: TRBJ1-1; D gene: -; clone size: -; CDR3 protein: CATSRGERGAEAFF; CDR3 DNA: TGTGCCACCAGCAGAGGGGAGAGAGGAGCTGAAGCTTTCTTT
V gene: TRBV7-9; J gene: TRBJ2-7; D gene: -; clone size: -; CDR3 protein: CASSSWVEESYEQYF; CDR3 DNA: TGTGCCAGCAGCTCCTGGGTCGAGGAATCCTACGAGCAGTACTTC
V gene: TRBV24-1; J gene: TRBJ2-1; D gene: TRBD2; clone size: few; CDR3 protein: CATSDSLAGNYNEQFF; CDR3 DNA: TGTGCCACCAGTGATTCTCTAGCGGGGAACTACAATGAGCAGTTCTTC
V gene: TRBV6-5; J gene: TRBJ1-4; D gene: -; clone size: -; CDR3 protein: CASSLYTGISPEKLFF; CDR3 DNA: TGTGCCAGCAGTTTATATACCGGGATATCCCCTGAAAAACTGTTTTTT
V gene: TRBV6-6; J gene: TRBJ1-4; D gene: -; clone size: -; CDR3 protein: CASSYLGNEKLFF; CDR3 DNA: TGTGCCAGCAGTTACCTGGGTAATGAAAAACTGTTTTTT
V gene: TRBV7-9; J gene: TRBJ1-2; D gene: -; clone size: -; CDR3 protein: CASSYEYGYTF; CDR3 DNA: TGTGCCAGCAGCTATGAGTATGGCTACACCTTC
V gene: TRBV7-9; J gene: TRBJ2-1; D gene: -; clone size: few; CDR3 protein: CASSLPLVSYNEQFF; CDR3 DNA: TGTGCCAGCAGCTTACCGCTAGTTTCCTACAATGAGCAGTTCTTC
V gene: TRBV29-1; J gene: TRBJ2-1; D gene: TRBD2; clone size: many; CDR3 protein: CSGSGGVVYNEQFF; CDR3 DNA: TGCAGCGGTAGCGGGGGGGTCGTCTACAATGAGCAGTTCTTC
V gene: TRBV7-7; J gene: TRBJ2-7; D gene: -; clone size: -; CDR3 protein: CASSLAGGGQYEQYF; CDR3 DNA: TGTGCCAGCAGCTTAGCCGGAGGGGGTCAATACGAGCAGTACTTC
V gene: TRBV29-1; J gene: TRBJ2-1; D gene: TRBD2; clone size: -; CDR3 protein: CSVDGGVGGYNEQFF; CDR3 DNA: TGCAGCGTTGATGGTGGGGTCGGGGGGTACAATGAGCAGTTCTTC
V gene: TRBV9; J gene: TRBJ2-1; D gene: TRBD1; clone size: many; CDR3 protein: CASSALRDSYNEQFF; CDR3 DNA: TGTGCCAGCAGCGCGCTCCGGGACAGCTACAATGAGCAGTTCTTC
V gene: TRBV10-3; J gene: TRBJ2-5; D gene: -; clone size: -; CDR3 protein: CAIKGDQETQYF; CDR3 DNA: TGTGCCATCAAGGGGGACCAAGAGACCCAGTACTTC
V gene: TRBV6-5; J gene: TRBJ2-1; D gene: -; clone size: few; CDR3 protein: CASSSPKWFTAGTGQFF; CDR3 DNA: TGTGCCAGCAGTTCCCCCAAGTGGTTCACCGCCGGGACTGGGCAGTTCTTC
V gene: TRBV4-3; J gene: TRBJ2-1; D gene: TRBD1; clone size: -; CDR3 protein: CASSPDRGTGRNDGQFF; CDR3 DNA: TGCGCCAGCAGCCCAGATCGCGGGACAGGGAGAAATGATGGGCAGTTCTTC
V gene: TRBV5-1; J gene: TRBJ2-7; D gene: TRBD1; clone size: -; CDR3 protein: CASSLEQGWSYEQYF; CDR3 DNA: TGCGCCAGCAGCTTGGAACAGGGGTGGTCCTACGAGCAGTACTTC
V gene: TRBV20-1; J gene: TRBJ2-7; D gene: -; clone size: many; CDR3 protein: CSAREKTGTYSYEQYF; CDR3 DNA: TGCAGTGCTAGAGAAAAAACAGGGACCTACTCCTACGAGCAGTACTTC
V gene: TRBV13; J gene: TRBJ1-1; D gene: TRBD1; clone size: few; CDR3 protein: CASRATGGINRNTEAFF; CDR3 DNA: TGTGCCAGCAGAGCCACAGGGGGCATCAATCGGAACACTGAAGCTTTCTTT
V gene: TRBV9; J gene: TRBJ1-1; D gene: TRBD1; clone size: -; CDR3 protein: CASSVGTGLTEAFF; CDR3 DNA: TGTGCCAGCAGCGTAGGGACAGGGTTGACTGAAGCTTTCTTT
V gene: TRBV27; J gene: TRBJ1-1; D gene: -; clone size: -; CDR3 protein: CASSSNRNTEAFF; CDR3 DNA: TGTGCCAGCAGCAGCAATCGGAACACTGAAGCTTTCTTT
V gene: TRBV4-3; J gene: TRBJ2-2; D gene: TRBD1; clone size: few; CDR3 protein: CASSQVGDRNTGELFF; CDR3 DNA: TGCGCCAGCAGCCAAGTAGGGGACAGGAACACCGGGGAGCTGTTTTTT
V gene: TRBV12-3/TRBV12-4; J gene: TRBJ1-3; D gene: TRBD1; clone size: -; CDR3 protein: CASGTGNGGNTIYF; CDR3 DNA: TGTGCCAGTGGGACAGGGAACGGTGGAAACACCATATATTTT
V gene: TRBV5-1; J gene: TRBJ2-7; D gene: -; clone size: -; CDR3 protein: CASSLGTVVNEQYF; CDR3 DNA: TGCGCCAGCAGCCTCGGGACGGTTGTGAACGAGCAGTACTTC
V gene: TRBV4-3; J gene: TRBJ1-6; D gene: TRBD1; clone size: -; CDR3 protein: CASSQDRDLNFSPLHF; CDR3 DNA: TGCGCCAGCAGCCAGGACAGGGATCTCAATTTCTCACCCCTCCACTTT
V gene: TRBV7-2; J gene: TRBJ2-1; D gene: -; clone size: -; CDR3 protein: CASRNIGGQGNNEQFF; CDR3 DNA: TGTGCCAGCAGGAATATTGGGGGGCAGGGTAACAATGAGCAGTTCTTC
V gene: TRBV20-1; J gene: TRBJ2-3; D gene: -; clone size: -; CDR3 protein: CSARNPGTDTQYF; CDR3 DNA: TGCAGTGCTAGAAATCCAGGGACAGATACGCAGTATTTT
V gene: TRBV3-1; J gene: TRBJ2-2; D gene: -; clone size: -; CDR3 protein: CASSQDPSSPSYSTGELFF; CDR3 DNA: TGTGCCAGCAGCCAAGATCCTTCTAGCCCATCGTATAGCACCGGGGAGCTGTTTTTT
V gene: TRBV4-1; J gene: TRBJ2-1; D gene: -; clone size: -; CDR3 protein: CASSQGLGANEQFF; CDR3 DNA: TGCGCCAGCAGCCAGGGGCTCGGGGCCAATGAGCAGTTCTTC
V gene: TRBV7-8; J gene: TRBJ2-3; D gene: TRBD1; clone size: few; CDR3 protein: CASSWTGKDTQYF; CDR3 DNA: TGTGCCAGCAGCTGGACAGGGAAGGATACGCAGTATTTT
V gene: TRBV4-1; J gene: TRBJ2-4; D gene: -; clone size: -; CDR3 protein: CASSQVSRENIQYF; CDR3 DNA: TGCGCCAGCAGCCAAGTGTCAAGGGAAAACATTCAGTACTTC
V gene: TRBV20-1; J gene: TRBJ2-7; D gene: TRBD2; clone size: few; CDR3 protein: CSAYLAGANNGQYF; CDR3 DNA: TGCAGTGCTTATCTAGCGGGGGCCAATAATGGGCAGTACTTC
V gene: TRBV25-1; J gene: TRBJ2-5; D gene: -; clone size: -; CDR3 protein: CASSESTDRETQCF; CDR3 DNA: TGTGCCAGCAGTGAATCTACAGACAGAGAGACCCAGTGCTTC
V gene: TRBV6-1; J gene: TRBJ2-4; D gene: -; clone size: few; CDR3 protein: CASSSPIAGSKNIQYF; CDR3 DNA: TGTGCCAGCAGCTCCCCTATAGCCGGGTCCAAAAACATTCAGTACTTC
V gene: TRBV5-1; J gene: TRBJ2-3; D gene: TRBD1; clone size: many; CDR3 protein: CASSFDRGRSDTQYF; CDR3 DNA: TGCGCCAGCAGCTTCGACAGGGGAAGATCAGATACGCAGTATTTT
V gene: TRBV12-3/TRBV12-4; J gene: TRBJ1-4; D gene: -; clone size: few; CDR3 protein: CASSFGQDEKLFF; CDR3 DNA: TGTGCCAGCAGTTTTGGGCAGGACGAAAAACTGTTTTTT
V gene: TRBV19; J gene: TRBJ1-5; D gene: -; clone size: -; CDR3 protein: CASSIDWGSTQPQHF; CDR3 DNA: TGTGCCAGTAGTATAGATTGGGGTTCCACTCAGCCCCAGCATTTT
V gene: TRBV12-3/TRBV12-4; J gene: TRBJ2-7; D gene: -; clone size: -; CDR3 protein: CASIYRARQYF; CDR3 DNA: TGTGCCAGCATTTACAGGGCTCGTCAATACTTC
V gene: TRBV20-1; J gene: TRBJ2-5; D gene: TRBD1; clone size: many; CDR3 protein: CSARDRGDTGEETQYF; CDR3 DNA: TGCAGTGCTAGAGATCGAGGCGATACAGGGGAAGAGACCCAGTACTTC
V gene: TRBV20-1; J gene: TRBJ2-3; D gene: TRBD1; clone size: -; CDR3 protein: CSARRQGALTDTQYF; CDR3 DNA: TGCAGTGCTCGGCGACAGGGGGCCCTCACAGATACGCAGTATTTT
V gene: TRBV12-3/TRBV12-4; J gene: TRBJ1-2; D gene: -; clone size: few; CDR3 protein: CASSLLLNYGYTF; CDR3 DNA: TGTGCCAGCAGTTTGCTGCTTAACTATGGCTACACCTTC
V gene: TRBV6-1; J gene: TRBJ1-3; D gene: -; clone size: many; CDR3 protein: CASRPYSGNTIYF; CDR3 DNA: TGTGCCAGCCGACCGTACTCTGGAAACACCATATATTTT
V gene: TRBV7-9; J gene: TRBJ1-2; D gene: -; clone size: -; CDR3 protein: CASSPIQREPYGYTF; CDR3 DNA: TGTGCCAGCAGCCCGATACAGCGGGAACCTTATGGCTACACCTTC
V gene: TRBV20-1; J gene: TRBJ1-5; D gene: -; clone size: -; CDR3 protein: CSARGGDSYNQPQHF; CDR3 DNA: TGCAGTGCTAGAGGGGGAGACAGCTACAATCAGCCCCAGCATTTT
V gene: TRBV12-3/TRBV12-4; J gene: TRBJ2-7; D gene: TRBD2; clone size: -; CDR3 protein: CASTLRGGLFTEQYF; CDR3 DNA: TGTGCCAGCACCCTCCGGGGGGGGCTTTTTACCGAGCAGTACTTC
V gene: TRBV4-3; J gene: TRBJ2-1; D gene: -; clone size: -; CDR3 protein: CASSSMKALFWDEQFF; CDR3 DNA: TGCGCCAGCAGTTCTATGAAGGCTTTGTTTTGGGATGAGCAGTTCTTC
V gene: TRBV2; J gene: TRBJ2-1; D gene: TRBD1; clone size: many; CDR3 protein: CAIYPNYRTGGGSYNEQFF; CDR3 DNA: TGTGCCATATACCCGAACTATCGGACAGGGGGCGGGTCCTACAATGAGCAGTTCTTC